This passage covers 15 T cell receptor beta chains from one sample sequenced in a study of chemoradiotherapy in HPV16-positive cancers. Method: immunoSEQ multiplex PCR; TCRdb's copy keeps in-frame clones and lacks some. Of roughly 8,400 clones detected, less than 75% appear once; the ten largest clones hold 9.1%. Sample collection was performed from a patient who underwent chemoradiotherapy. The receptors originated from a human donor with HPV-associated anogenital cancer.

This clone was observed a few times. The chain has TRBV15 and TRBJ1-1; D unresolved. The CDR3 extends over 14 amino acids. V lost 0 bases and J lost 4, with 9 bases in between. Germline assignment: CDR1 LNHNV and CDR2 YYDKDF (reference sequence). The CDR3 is CATSREVSGTEAFF. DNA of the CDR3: TGTGCCACCAGCAGAGAAGTATCGGGCACTGAAGCTTTCTTT.

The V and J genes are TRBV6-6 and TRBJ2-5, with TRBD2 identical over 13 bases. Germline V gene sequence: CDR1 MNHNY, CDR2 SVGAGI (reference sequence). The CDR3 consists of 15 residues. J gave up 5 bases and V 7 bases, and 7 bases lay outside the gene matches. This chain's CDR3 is CASKTSGGVFETQYF. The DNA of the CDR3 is TGTGCCAGCAAAACTAGCGGGGGGGTATTTGAGACCCAGTACTTC.

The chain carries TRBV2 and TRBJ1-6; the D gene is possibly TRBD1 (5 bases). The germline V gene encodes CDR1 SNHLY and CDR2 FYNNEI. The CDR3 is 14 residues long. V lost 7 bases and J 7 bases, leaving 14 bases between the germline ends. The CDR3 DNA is TGTGCCAGCACCGAGGGCAGGGTCAATTCACCCCTCCACTTT. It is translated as CASTEGRVNSPLHF.

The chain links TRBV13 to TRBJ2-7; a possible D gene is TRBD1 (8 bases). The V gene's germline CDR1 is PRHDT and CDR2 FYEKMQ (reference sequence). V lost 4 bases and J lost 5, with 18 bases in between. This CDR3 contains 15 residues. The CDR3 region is CASSSPSTGGDEQYF. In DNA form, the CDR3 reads TGTGCCAGCAGCTCCCCGTCCACAGGGGGGGACGAGCAGTACTTC.

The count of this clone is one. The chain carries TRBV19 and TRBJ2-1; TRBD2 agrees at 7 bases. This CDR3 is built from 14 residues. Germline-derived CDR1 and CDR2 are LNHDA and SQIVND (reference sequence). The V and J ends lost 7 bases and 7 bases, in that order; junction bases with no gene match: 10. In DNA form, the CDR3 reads TGTGCCAGTATCCCTCAATGGGGGGGAAATGAGCAGTTCTTC. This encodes CASIPQWGGNEQFF.

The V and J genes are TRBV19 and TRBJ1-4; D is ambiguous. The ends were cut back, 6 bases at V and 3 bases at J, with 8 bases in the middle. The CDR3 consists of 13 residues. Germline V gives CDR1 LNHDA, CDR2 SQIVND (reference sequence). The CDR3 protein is CASSRPANEKLFF. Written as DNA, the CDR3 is TGTGCCAGTAGCCGCCCCGCTAATGAAAAACTGTTTTTT.

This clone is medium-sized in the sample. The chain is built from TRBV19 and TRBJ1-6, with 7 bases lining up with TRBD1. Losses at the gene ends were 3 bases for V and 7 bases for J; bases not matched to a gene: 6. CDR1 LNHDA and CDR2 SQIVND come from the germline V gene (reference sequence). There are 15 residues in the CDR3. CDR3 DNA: TGTGCCAGTAGTATGTCAGGCAGGGGGAATTCACCCCTCCACTTT. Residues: CASSMSGRGNSPLHF. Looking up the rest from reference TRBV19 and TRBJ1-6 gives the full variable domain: DGGITQSPKYLFRKEGQNVTLSCEQNLNHDAMYWYRQDPGQGLRLIYYSQIVNDFQKGDIAEGYSVSREKKESFPLTVTSAQKNPTAFYLCASSMSGRGNSPLHFGNGTRLTVT.

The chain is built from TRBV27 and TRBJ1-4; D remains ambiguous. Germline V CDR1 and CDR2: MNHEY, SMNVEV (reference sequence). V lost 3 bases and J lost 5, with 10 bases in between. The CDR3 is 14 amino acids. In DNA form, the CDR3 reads TGTGCCAGCAGTTTTGGGCAAGCAAATGAAAAACTGTTTTTT. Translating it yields CASSFGQANEKLFF.

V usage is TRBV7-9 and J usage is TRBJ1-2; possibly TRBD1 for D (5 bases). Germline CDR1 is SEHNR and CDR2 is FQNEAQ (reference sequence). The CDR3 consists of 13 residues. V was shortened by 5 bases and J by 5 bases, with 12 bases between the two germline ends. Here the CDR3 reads CASSPLGLYGYTF. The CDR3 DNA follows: TGTGCCAGCAGCCCACTGGGGCTTTATGGCTACACCTTC.

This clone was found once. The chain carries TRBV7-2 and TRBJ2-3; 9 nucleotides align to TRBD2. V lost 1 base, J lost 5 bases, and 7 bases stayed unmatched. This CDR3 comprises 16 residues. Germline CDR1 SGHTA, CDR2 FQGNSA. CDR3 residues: CASSLGLAGARDTQYF. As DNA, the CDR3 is TGTGCCAGCAGCTTAGGGTTAGCGGGGGCAAGAGATACGCAGTATTTT.

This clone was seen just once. The CDR3 sequence: CASSQIWTGRKNIQYF. The CDR3 DNA reads as TGCGCCAGCAGCCAGATCTGGACAGGACGAAAAAACATTCAGTACTTC. J is TRBJ2-4 and V is TRBV10-2; TRBD1 agrees at 7 bases. V dropped 6 bases and J dropped 4; count of bases not matched to a gene: 12. CDR3 length: 16 amino acids. Germline loops: CDR1 WSHSY, CDR2 SAAADI.

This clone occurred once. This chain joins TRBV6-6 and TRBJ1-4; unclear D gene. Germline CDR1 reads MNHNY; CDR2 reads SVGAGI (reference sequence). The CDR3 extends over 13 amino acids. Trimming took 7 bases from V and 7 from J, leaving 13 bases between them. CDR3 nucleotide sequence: TGTGCCAGCATAGGGTTCCGGGGTGAAAAACTGTTTTTT. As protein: CASIGFRGEKLFF.

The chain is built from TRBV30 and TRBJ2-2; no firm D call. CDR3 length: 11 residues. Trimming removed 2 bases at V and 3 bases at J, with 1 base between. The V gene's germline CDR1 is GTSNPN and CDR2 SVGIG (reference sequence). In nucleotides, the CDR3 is TGTGCCTGGAGTTACACCGGGGAGCTGTTTTTT. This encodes CAWSYTGELFF.

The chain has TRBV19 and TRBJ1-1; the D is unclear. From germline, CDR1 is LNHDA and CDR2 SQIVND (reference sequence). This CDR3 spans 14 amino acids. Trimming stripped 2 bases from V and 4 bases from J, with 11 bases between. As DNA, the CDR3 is TGTGCCAGTAGTATAAATACGGGGAGCACTGAAGCTTTCTTT. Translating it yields CASSINTGSTEAFF.

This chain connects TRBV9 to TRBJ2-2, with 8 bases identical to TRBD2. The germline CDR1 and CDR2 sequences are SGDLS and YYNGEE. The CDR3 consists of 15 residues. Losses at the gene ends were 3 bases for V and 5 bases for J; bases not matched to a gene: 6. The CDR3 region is CASSAGGVLTGELFF. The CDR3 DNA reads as TGTGCCAGCAGCGCGGGGGGGGTACTGACCGGGGAGCTGTTTTTT. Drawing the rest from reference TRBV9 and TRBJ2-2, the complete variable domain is DSGVTQTPKHLITATGQRVTLRCSPRSGDLSVYWYQQSLDQGLQFLIQYYNGEERAKGNILERFSAQQFPDLHSELNLSSLELGDSALYFCASSAGGVLTGELFFGEGSRLTVL.